The T cell receptor (beta chain) under discussion was sequenced for a study of T cell responses to AZD1222 COVID-19 vaccine. The repertoire was sequenced with immunoSEQ multiplex PCR; TCRdb's copy has only in-frame clones and lacks some. The sample has approximately 130,000 clones, around 84% seen once. This CDR3 is built from 16 residues. CDR1 and CDR2 (germline): SEHNR, FQNEAQ (reference sequence). Losses at the gene ends were 1 base for V and 6 bases for J; bases not matched to a gene: 6. This sequence originates from an adult who received the AZD1222 COVID-19 vaccine. The chain recombines TRBV7-9 with TRBJ2-2, with 9 bases aligning to TRBD1. Sequences were derived from peripheral blood, sampled 28 days after the second AZD1222 dose. The CDR3 sequence: CASSLGDREVAGELFF. Written as DNA, the CDR3 is TGTGCCAGCAGCTTAGGGGACAGGGAGGTCGCCGGGGAGCTGTTTTTT.